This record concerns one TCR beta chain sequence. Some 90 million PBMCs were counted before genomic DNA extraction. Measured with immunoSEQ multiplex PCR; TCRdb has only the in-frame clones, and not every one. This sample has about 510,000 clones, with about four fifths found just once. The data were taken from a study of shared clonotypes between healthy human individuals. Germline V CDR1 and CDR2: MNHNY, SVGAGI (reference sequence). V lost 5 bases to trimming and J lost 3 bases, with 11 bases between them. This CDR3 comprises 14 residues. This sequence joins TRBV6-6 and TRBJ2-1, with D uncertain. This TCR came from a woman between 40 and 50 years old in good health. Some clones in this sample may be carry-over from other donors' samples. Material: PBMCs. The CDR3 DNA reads TGTGCCAGCAGTACCGGACGAGACTACAATGAGCAGTTCTTC. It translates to CASSTGRDYNEQFF.